These 20 T cell receptor beta chains originate from one sample sequenced in a study of blood T cell repertoires in COVID-19. The protocol was immunoSEQ multiplex PCR, while the TCRdb copy is restricted to in-frame clones and leaves out a portion. The data hold about 280,000 clones, with 85% observed a single time. Material: peripheral blood. The receptors were gathered from a man aged 45 to 65 with active or convalescent COVID-19.

The CDR3 spells CASSRWGHRVSEAFF. CDR3 sequence (DNA): TGTGCCAGCAGTCGTTGGGGACACAGGGTTAGTGAAGCTTTCTTT. V usage is TRBV6-5 and J usage is TRBJ1-1, with D possibly being TRBD1 (6 bases). Germline assignment: CDR1 MNHEY and CDR2 SVGAGI. Trimming left V 5 bases short and J 7 bases short, with 20 bases between. The CDR3 has 15 amino acids.

This clone was counted a single time. The rearrangement joins TRBV12-3 or TRBV12-4 to TRBJ2-7; D remains unclear. The V gene lost 6 bases and the J gene lost 1 base, with 10 bases spanning the gap. The length of the CDR3 is 13 residues. CDR3 loop: CASRRSVSYEQYF. CDR3 in DNA: TGTGCCAGCAGGCGAAGCGTGTCCTACGAGCAGTACTTC.

This rearrangement joins TRBV27 to TRBJ2-3, with D hard to call. The V gene lost 4 bases and the J gene lost 4 bases, with 15 bases spanning the gap. The CDR3 covers 15 residues. Germline loops: CDR1 MNHEY, CDR2 SMNVEV (reference sequence). In DNA form, the CDR3 reads TGTGCCAGCAGTTCGCGACTCGCACGGGCAGATACGCAGTATTTT. Translating it yields CASSSRLARADTQYF.

V and J are TRBV19 and TRBJ2-1; D ambiguous. CDR3 length: 17 amino acids. V dropped 5 bases and J dropped 2 bases, with 19 bases sitting between them. Germline lookup yields CDR1 LNHDA and CDR2 SQIVND (reference sequence). The CDR3 DNA reads TGTGCCAGTAGTCTCCGCTTTGACGGGTTCGCCTACAATGAGCAGTTCTTC. This codes for CASSLRFDGFAYNEQFF.

The table lists this clone with a count of one. The rearrangement joins TRBV30 to TRBJ1-2; TRBD1 matches at 8 bases. This CDR3 is 15 amino acids long. The J segment lost 2 bases and the V segment lost 4 bases, leaving 9 bases of the junction unmatched. CDR1 and CDR2 (germline): GTSNPN, SVGIG (reference sequence). This CDR3 reads CAWTLGQGLNYGYTF. CDR3 coding DNA: TGTGCCTGGACCCTCGGACAGGGTCTCAACTATGGCTACACCTTC.

The rearrangement uses TRBV18 and TRBJ1-1, with D possibly TRBD1 on 6 matching bases. This CDR3 spans 15 amino acids. Germline V gene lookup returns CDR1 KGHSH and CDR2 LQKENI. V was cut by 7 bases and J by 3 bases, with 18 bases left in between. The CDR3 is CASCKTRGHDTEAFF. Here the CDR3 DNA reads TGTGCCAGCTGTAAGACCAGGGGACACGACACTGAAGCTTTCTTT.

The chain recombines TRBV19 with TRBJ2-2, with D possibly being TRBD2 (6 bases). The germline gives CDR1 LNHDA, CDR2 SQIVND (reference sequence). V lost 3 bases and J lost 2, with 13 bases in between. The CDR3 contains 16 residues. The CDR3 DNA follows: TGTGCCAGTAGTATCCCCGGACTACGAAACACCGGGGAGCTGTTTTTT. Translating gives CASSIPGLRNTGELFF.

The rearrangement links TRBV9 to TRBJ1-1, with D possibly TRBD1 on 6 matching bases. The CDR3 totals 15 residues. Trimming stripped 4 bases from V and 8 bases from J, with 21 bases between. The germline V gene has CDR1 SGDLS and CDR2 YYNGEE. CDR3 sequence: CASSPHRETYSEAFF. Here the CDR3 DNA reads TGTGCCAGCAGCCCCCACAGGGAAACATACTCCGAAGCTTTCTTT.

The chain carries TRBV19 and TRBJ2-7; 7 bases line up with TRBD1. With V trimmed by 3 bases and J by 2 bases, 10 bases remained unmatched. CDR3 length equals 16 residues. Germline V CDR1 and CDR2: LNHDA, SQIVND (reference sequence). The CDR3 region is CASSMGPGDSAYEQYF. The CDR3 nucleotides are TGTGCCAGTAGTATGGGTCCCGGGGACAGTGCCTACGAGCAGTACTTC.

In nucleotides, the CDR3 is TGTGCCTGGAGTGTGGCGGTACTTCTCAACACCGGGGAGCTGTTTTTT. It codes for CAWSVAVLLNTGELFF. The chain has TRBV30 and TRBJ2-2, with unresolved D. CDR3 length: 16 amino acids. CDR1 is GTSNPN and CDR2 is SVGIG in the germline V gene (reference sequence). With 0 bases removed from V and 2 bases from J, the gap between germline ends came to 13 bases.

The V and J genes are TRBV9 and TRBJ1-1; the D is unclear. Germline CDR1 SGDLS, CDR2 YYNGEE. Trimming shortened V by 1 base and J by 0 bases, and 4 bases separated the two germline ends. The CDR3 is 13 amino acids. DNA for the CDR3: TGTGCCAGCAGCGTATCGGTGAACACTGAAGCTTTCTTT. This gives the protein CASSVSVNTEAFF.

The J gene is TRBJ2-7, the V gene TRBV4-1; D not certain. Germline V gene data show CDR1 as MGHRA and CDR2 as YSYEKL. Trimming pared 1 base from V and 9 bases from J, leaving 7 bases between. CDR3 length: 11 residues. CDR3: CASSQGVLQYF. Written as DNA, the CDR3 is TGCGCCAGCAGCCAAGGCGTCCTGCAGTACTTC.

The chain couples TRBV30 to TRBJ2-5; 14 bases match TRBD2. The CDR3 extends over 16 amino acids. Trimming cost V 1 base and J 4 bases; bases outside gene matches: 5. Germline CDR1 is GTSNPN and CDR2 is SVGIG (reference sequence). The CDR3 is CAWSGLAGGPGETQYF. The CDR3 DNA follows: TGTGCCTGGAGTGGACTAGCGGGAGGGCCGGGAGAGACCCAGTACTTC.

This chain connects TRBV10-3 to TRBJ2-1; D is perhaps TRBD2 (5 bases). V was cut by 0 bases and J by 13 bases, with 10 bases left in between. The CDR3 covers 12 residues. Per the germline V gene, CDR1 is ENHRY and CDR2 is SYGVKD. The CDR3 is CAISESGGIQFF. The CDR3 DNA is TGTGCCATCAGTGAGTCTGGAGGAATACAGTTCTTC.

V gene TRBV5-1 combines with J gene TRBJ1-1, with a weak D call TRBD1 (6 bases). Between the trimmed V and J ends, which lost 4 bases and 8 bases, there was a span of 18 bases. The CDR3 spans 14 residues. Germline V gene sequence: CDR1 SGHRS, CDR2 YFSETQ. The CDR3 region is CASSTQTGNVEAFF. CDR3 in DNA: TGCGCCAGCAGCACACAAACAGGGAATGTGGAAGCTTTCTTT.

A word on this clone: This same CDR3 is encoded by further DNA sequences in the sample. The chain has TRBV18 and TRBJ2-7; 12 bases map to TRBD2. CDR3 length equals 15 residues. The V and J ends lost 3 bases and 7 bases, in that order; junction bases with no gene match: 7. Germline V CDR1 and CDR2: KGHSH, LQKENI. For the CDR3, the DNA is TGTGCCAGCTCACCCCGACTAGCGGGGGTTGGGGAGCAGTACTTC. This sequence encodes CASSPRLAGVGEQYF.

The chain uses TRBV28 and TRBJ2-1; the D gene is possibly TRBD2 (5 bases). Between the trimmed V and J ends, which lost 5 bases and 6 bases, there was a span of 11 bases. In germline, CDR1 is MDHEN, CDR2 SYDVKM. The CDR3 sequence is 13 residues long. The CDR3 sequence is CASSPRTLNEQFF. CDR3 sequence (DNA): TGTGCCAGCAGTCCCAGGACTCTCAATGAGCAGTTCTTC.

The genes are TRBV10-3 and TRBJ1-4; D not resolved. Per germline, CDR1 ENHRY and CDR2 SYGVKD. The CDR3 contains 16 residues. The germline V and J ends were trimmed by 0 bases and 4 bases, with 12 bases remaining between them. CDR3 amino acids: CAISESPARINEKLFF. CDR3 in DNA: TGTGCCATCAGTGAGTCCCCGGCGAGGATTAATGAAAAACTGTTTTTT.

The chain links TRBV14 to TRBJ2-7; 9 bases map to TRBD1. CDR1 is SGHDN and CDR2 is FVKESK in the germline V gene. V lost 8 bases to trimming and J lost 5 bases; unmatched junction nucleotides: 7. This CDR3 is 13 amino acids long. CDR3 nucleotides: TGTGCCAGCTCACGGGACAGGGCTGACGAGCAGTACTTC. Amino acids: CASSRDRADEQYF.

This clone was detected only a few times. V gene TRBV24-1 combines with J gene TRBJ2-3; weak D call: TRBD1 (5 bases). The CDR3 runs 14 residues. The germline V gene has CDR1 KGHDR and CDR2 SFDVKD. Between the trimmed V and J ends, which lost 2 bases and 4 bases, there was a span of 9 bases. CDR3 amino acids: CATSDWGPSDTQYF. The CDR3 region has the DNA TGTGCCACCAGTGATTGGGGCCCCTCAGATACGCAGTATTTT.